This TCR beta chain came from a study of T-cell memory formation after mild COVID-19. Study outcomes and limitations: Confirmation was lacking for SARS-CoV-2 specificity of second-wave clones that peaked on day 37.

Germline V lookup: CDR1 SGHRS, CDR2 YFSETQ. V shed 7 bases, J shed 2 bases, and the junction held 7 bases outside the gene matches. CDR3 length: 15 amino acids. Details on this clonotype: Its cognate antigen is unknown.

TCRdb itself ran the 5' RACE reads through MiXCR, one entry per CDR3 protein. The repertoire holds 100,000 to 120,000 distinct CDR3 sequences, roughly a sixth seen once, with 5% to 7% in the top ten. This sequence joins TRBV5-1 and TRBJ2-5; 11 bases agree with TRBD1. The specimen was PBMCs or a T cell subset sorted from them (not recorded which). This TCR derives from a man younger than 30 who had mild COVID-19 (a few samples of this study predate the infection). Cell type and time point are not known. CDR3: CASYFGDRGQETQYF. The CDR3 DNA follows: TGCGCCAGCTACTTTGGGGACAGGGGGCAAGAGACCCAGTACTTC.